These 21 T cell receptor beta chains came from one sample sequenced in a study of CD8+ T cells in alopecia areata. Isolated RNA was reverse transcribed into cDNA used as the sequencing template. This table comes from immunoSEQ multiplex PCR, and its TCRdb copy is limited to in-frame clones, with some not included. Among approximately 300,000 clones listed, roughly 64% were seen once. Treatment indicated: oral pan-JAK inhibitor, 5-10 mg twice daily. Sequencing was performed on CD4+ T cells sorted from blood, taken at week 24, from a patient treated with tofacitinib. These receptors came from a human donor with alopecia areata.

The chain couples TRBV7-9 to TRBJ2-7; 8 bases map to TRBD1. J lost 6 bases, V lost 5 bases, and 15 bases had no gene match. The CDR3 has 16 residues. Germline CDR1 and CDR2: SEHNR and FQNEAQ (reference sequence). The CDR3 bases are TGTGCCAGCAGCCGACCGCCCCGGGACAGGTTTAGCGAGCAGTACTTC. Protein: CASSRPPRDRFSEQYF.

V is TRBV2 and J is TRBJ2-2; 9 bases match TRBD2. J lost 3 bases, V lost 7 bases, and 0 bases had no gene match. Germline values: CDR1 SNHLY, CDR2 FYNNEI. The length of the CDR3 is 13 residues. The CDR3 is CASKRGDTGELFF. CDR3 in DNA: TGTGCCAGCAAGCGGGGGGACACCGGGGAGCTGTTTTTT.

The chain recombines TRBV27 with TRBJ1-1; 9 positions match TRBD1. There are 17 residues in the CDR3. V was clipped by 3 bases and J by 0 bases; unmatched bases: 8. Germline loops: CDR1 MNHEY, CDR2 SMNVEV (reference sequence). The CDR3 DNA reads as TGTGCCAGCAGTTTCCGTCCCGGGACAGGGATGAACACTGAAGCTTTCTTT. It translates to CASSFRPGTGMNTEAFF.

This chain joins TRBV5-1 and TRBJ2-1, with 9 bases lining up with TRBD2. Per the germline V gene, CDR1 is SGHRS and CDR2 is YFSETQ. V shed 6 bases and J 3 bases; nucleotides not matched to a gene: 10. There are 16 residues in the CDR3. The CDR3 loop is CASTTQAGGFYNEQFF. CDR3 nucleotide sequence: TGCGCCAGCACCACTCAAGCGGGGGGCTTCTACAATGAGCAGTTCTTC.

This chain links TRBV2 with TRBJ2-7; D remains unclear. The CDR3 sequence is 15 residues long. Germline CDR1 is SNHLY and CDR2 is FYNNEI. The V end lost 6 bases, the J end lost 3 bases, and 18 bases lay between the germline ends. In DNA, the CDR3 is TGTGCCAGCAGGTTCGGATTGAGTTCGGGCTACGAGCAGTACTTC. This gives the protein CASRFGLSSGYEQYF. The whole variable domain, remainder taken from reference TRBV2 and TRBJ2-7, is EPEVTQTPSHQVTQMGQEVILRCVPISNHLYFYWYRQILGQKVEFLVSFYNNEISEKSEIFDDQFSVERPDGSNFTLKIRSTKLEDSAMYFCASRFGLSSGYEQYFGPGTRLTVT.

The CDR3: CASSWTGRDTQYF. DNA of the CDR3: TGTGCCAGCAGTTGGACAGGGAGAGATACGCAGTATTTT. The chain has TRBV28 and TRBJ2-3; 8 positions match TRBD1. Trimming removed 4 bases from V and 5 bases from J; junction bases left unmatched: 2. This CDR3 region has 13 residues. Looked up from germline, CDR1 is MDHEN and CDR2 is SYDVKM.

This clone was seen more than once but under ten times. The J gene is TRBJ2-3, the V gene TRBV10-3; tentatively, D is TRBD2 (5 bases). Germline V lookup: CDR1 ENHRY, CDR2 SYGVKD. V was trimmed by 6 bases and J by 4 bases, leaving 14 bases between them. This CDR3 is built from 14 residues. CDR3 amino acids: CAISSDRGSDTQYF. The CDR3 coding sequence is TGTGCCATCAGCTCCGATAGAGGGTCAGATACGCAGTATTTT.

This chain connects TRBV27 to TRBJ2-5; 11 bases agree with TRBD1. The junction had 8 bases not matched to a gene; V was cut back by 6 bases and J by 5 bases. Germline V lookup: CDR1 MNHEY, CDR2 SMNVEV (reference sequence). The CDR3 runs to 15 residues. As DNA, the CDR3 is TGTGCCAGCAGCGGACAGGGGGCAGGATTGGAGACCCAGTACTTC. This gives the protein CASSGQGAGLETQYF.

The J gene is TRBJ1-6, the V gene TRBV7-2; D gene uncertain. Per germline, CDR1 SGHTA and CDR2 FQGNSA. V lost 1 base and J lost 5, with 21 bases in between. The CDR3 consists of 19 residues. The CDR3 DNA is TGTGCCAGCAGCTTAGATCGGCTTGGCCCTCATACAGATAATTCACCCCTCCACTTT. Translating it yields CASSLDRLGPHTDNSPLHF.

The chain joins TRBV30 to TRBJ1-1, with D unresolved. CDR3 length equals 13 residues. Germline V gene lookup returns CDR1 GTSNPN and CDR2 SVGIG (reference sequence). V shed 2 bases and J shed 1 base, with 8 bases lying between them. DNA of the CDR3: TGTGCCTGGAGTCCCCTAGGGAACACTGAAGCTTTCTTT. Its protein product is CAWSPLGNTEAFF.

This clone has at least ten counts. Sequence at one end of the junction differs from germline and may be a read error. The same CDR3 can be traced to other DNA sequences in this sample. The chain is built from TRBV29-1 and TRBJ2-5, with D perhaps given as TRBD1 or TRBD2 (5 bases each). The V gene's germline CDR1 is SQVTM and CDR2 ANQGSEA. The CDR3 consists of 12 residues. The CDR3 DNA sequence: TGCAGCGTCGAAGGGACGGGAGAGACCCAGTACTTC. Its translation is CSVEGTGETQYF. The complete variable domain, with remaining parts taken from reference TRBV29-1 and TRBJ2-5, reads SAVISQKPSRDICQRGTSLTIQCQVDSQVTMMFWYRQQPGQSLTLIATANQGSEATYESGFVIDKFPISRPNLTFSTLTVSNMSPEDSSIYLCSVEGTGETQYFGPGTRLLVL.

This clone has more than one count but fewer than ten. V gene TRBV29-1 combines with J gene TRBJ2-5, with 8 bases matching TRBD1. There are 14 residues in the CDR3. Germline V CDR1 and CDR2: SQVTM, ANQGSEA. V trimming: 6 bases; J trimming: 4 bases; junction bases outside the gene matches: 10. The CDR3 nucleotides are TGCAGCGTCTCCCCGGGGACAGGCGCAGAGACCCAGTACTTC. It is translated as CSVSPGTGAETQYF.

This rearrangement joins TRBV28 to TRBJ2-7; maybe TRBD2 (7 bases). Germline values: CDR1 MDHEN, CDR2 SYDVKM. V gave up 6 bases and J gave up 3 bases, with 18 bases separating them. The CDR3 consists of 15 residues. As DNA, the CDR3 is TGTGCCAGCAGCCCTCCTCGGGGGGCACGCTACGAGCAGTACTTC. Its translation is CASSPPRGARYEQYF.

The genes are TRBV30 and TRBJ1-2; TRBD1 is a possible D gene (6 bases). The CDR3 sequence is 14 residues long. The V end lost 0 bases, the J end lost 4 bases, and 12 bases lay between the germline ends. Looked up from germline, CDR1 is GTSNPN and CDR2 is SVGIG (reference sequence). The CDR3 region has the DNA TGTGCCTGGAGTGTACTCGGGGGCGGCTATGGCTACACCTTC. It yields the protein CAWSVLGGGYGYTF.

The chain carries TRBV11-2 and TRBJ1-1; 7 positions match TRBD1. V gave up 7 bases and J gave up 3 bases; unmatched junction bases: 8. CDR3 size: 14 residues. CDR1 is SGHAT, CDR2 FQNNGV, per germline. CDR3: CASTTRGTDTEAFF. CDR3 in DNA: TGTGCCAGCACGACTCGCGGGACAGACACTGAAGCTTTCTTT.

The V call is TRBV4-1, the J call TRBJ2-7, with TRBD2 matching 12 bases. The germline V gene has CDR1 MGHRA and CDR2 YSYEKL. V was pared by 6 bases and J by 5 bases, with 5 bases of the junction left unmatched. The CDR3 loop spans 14 amino acids. This chain's CDR3 is CASRLAGGLDEQYF. DNA of the CDR3: TGCGCCAGCAGACTAGCGGGGGGCTTAGACGAGCAGTACTTC.

A single count supports this clone. The chain recombines TRBV7-2 with TRBJ2-3; D is tentatively TRBD1 or TRBD2 (5 bases each). Germline loops: CDR1 SGHTA, CDR2 FQGNSA. V lost 8 bases and J 9 bases, leaving 21 bases between the germline ends. The CDR3 totals 14 residues. The CDR3 protein is CASGWAGSNPTQYF. CDR3 in DNA: TGTGCCAGCGGGTGGGCAGGGAGTAACCCCACGCAGTATTTT.

This chain connects TRBV29-1 to TRBJ2-1; tentatively, D is TRBD1 or TRBD2 (6 bases each). The CDR3 consists of 16 residues. Between the trimmed V and J ends, which lost 2 bases and 10 bases, there was a span of 24 bases. Germline V gene data show CDR1 as SQVTM and CDR2 as ANQGSEA. In nucleotides, the CDR3 is TGCAGCGTTGAAACGGTAGGGGGACTGGGAATAGGGGAGCAGTTCTTC. Protein: CSVETVGGLGIGEQFF.

The rearrangement joins TRBV7-2 to TRBJ1-4; D perhaps matches TRBD1 (5 bases). This CDR3 region has 15 residues. CDR1 and CDR2 from the germline V gene are SGHTA and FQGNSA. Trimming pared 0 bases from V and 6 bases from J, leaving 11 bases between. The CDR3 reads CASSLARGGDEKLFF. The CDR3 nucleotides are TGTGCCAGCAGCTTAGCTCGGGGCGGGGATGAAAAACTGTTTTTT.

V usage is TRBV6-5 and J usage is TRBJ1-5; unclear D gene. This CDR3 contains 15 residues. V lost 5 bases, J lost 4 bases, and 15 bases lay in between. In germline, CDR1 is MNHEY, CDR2 SVGAGI. Here the CDR3 DNA reads TGTGCCAGCAGTCGCGGAGGACTGGCTAATCAGCCCCAGCATTTT. It specifies CASSRGGLANQPQHF.

The V call is TRBV29-1, the J call TRBJ1-1; D is unclear. Trimming took off 2 bases at V and 8 bases at J, with 12 bases between the two ends. Germline V CDR1 and CDR2: SQVTM, ANQGSEA. This CDR3 is 12 amino acids long. The CDR3 sequence is CSVELSVGEAFF. CDR3 bases: TGCAGCGTTGAATTGTCGGTTGGAGAAGCTTTCTTT.